This TCR beta chain was identified in a study of tumor T cells in aggressive B-cell lymphoma. Unmatched junction bases numbered 6, after V lost 3 bases and J lost 4 bases. The CDR3 totals 14 residues. The germline V gene has CDR1 SGHTA and CDR2 FQGNSA. Assay: immunoSEQ multiplex PCR; the TCRdb copy retains only in-frame clones and omits some. The data hold about 9,900 clones, with approximately 85% observed a single time. This clonotype originated in an adult with diffuse large B cell lymphoma. The specimen sequenced was tumor tissue. The chain is built from TRBV7-2 and TRBJ2-7; 7 nucleotides line up with TRBD1. CDR3 sequence (DNA): TGTGCCAGCAGCTTCGGCAGGGGGTTGTACGAGCAGTACTTC. Encoded protein: CASSFGRGLYEQYF.